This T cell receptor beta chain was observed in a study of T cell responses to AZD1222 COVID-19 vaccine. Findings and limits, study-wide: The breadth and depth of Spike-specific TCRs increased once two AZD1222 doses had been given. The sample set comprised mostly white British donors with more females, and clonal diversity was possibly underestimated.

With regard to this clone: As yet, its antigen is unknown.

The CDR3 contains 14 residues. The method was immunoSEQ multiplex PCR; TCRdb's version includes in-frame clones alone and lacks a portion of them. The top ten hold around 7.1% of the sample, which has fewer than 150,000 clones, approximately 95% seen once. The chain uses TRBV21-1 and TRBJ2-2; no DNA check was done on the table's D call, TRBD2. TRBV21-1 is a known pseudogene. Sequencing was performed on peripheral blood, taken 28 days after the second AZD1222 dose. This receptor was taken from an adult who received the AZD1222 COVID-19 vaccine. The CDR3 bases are TGTGCCAGCAGCAAGGAGGGTCCGAACGGGGAGCTGTTTTTT. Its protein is CASSKEGPNGELFF.